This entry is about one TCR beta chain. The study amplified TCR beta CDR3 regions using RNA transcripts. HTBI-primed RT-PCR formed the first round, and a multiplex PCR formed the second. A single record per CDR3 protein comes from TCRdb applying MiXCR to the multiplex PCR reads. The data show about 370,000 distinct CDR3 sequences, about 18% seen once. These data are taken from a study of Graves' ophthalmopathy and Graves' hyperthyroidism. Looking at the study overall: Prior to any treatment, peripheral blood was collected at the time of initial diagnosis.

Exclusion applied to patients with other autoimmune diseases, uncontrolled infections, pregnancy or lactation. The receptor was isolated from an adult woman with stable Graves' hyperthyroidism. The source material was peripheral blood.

CDR3 sequence reads: CATSSLRRSQETQYF. The CDR3 coding sequence is TGTGCCACCAGCAGCTTGAGGCGGAGCCAAGAGACCCAGTACTTC. The rearrangement joins TRBV15 to TRBJ2-5; D remains ambiguous. The CDR3 runs to 15 residues. The V and J ends lost 3 bases and 1 base respectively, with 12 bases between them. From germline, CDR1 is LNHNV and CDR2 YYDKDF (reference sequence).